The source of this T cell receptor beta chain is a study of cytomegalovirus exposure and HLA in healthy donors. The overall study: T cells numbering about 200 million yielded more than 95 million unique TCR beta sequences in an earlier analysis.

PCR involved 60 Vbeta and 13 Jbeta primers. Sequencing used immunoSEQ multiplex PCR; TCRdb keeps in-frame clones, though not all of them. The table has roughly 160,000 clones, 80% seen once. Trimming took off 2 bases at V and 5 bases at J, with 13 bases between the two ends. Germline V gene data show CDR1 as SGHNT and CDR2 as YENEEA. The CDR3 is 14 amino acids. Comment on this clone: Its antigen is still unknown.

Notes on the study in general: Researchers left out some V segments, among them TRBV6-2 and TRBV6-3, as indistinguishable. Cytomegalovirus status was reportedly diagnosed by the classifier with high specificity and sensitivity. Later analysis showed TCR association rates varying by HLA locus, highest for DRB1 and lowest for HLA-C.

The chain combines TRBV11-3 with TRBJ2-7; D possibly corresponds to TRBD2 (6 bases). The sequencing input was PBMCs. This receptor was taken from a male donor in good health and CMV-seronegative. The CDR3: CASSLSFGGNEQYF. The CDR3 DNA reads as TGTGCCAGCAGCTTAAGTTTTGGAGGGAACGAGCAGTACTTC.